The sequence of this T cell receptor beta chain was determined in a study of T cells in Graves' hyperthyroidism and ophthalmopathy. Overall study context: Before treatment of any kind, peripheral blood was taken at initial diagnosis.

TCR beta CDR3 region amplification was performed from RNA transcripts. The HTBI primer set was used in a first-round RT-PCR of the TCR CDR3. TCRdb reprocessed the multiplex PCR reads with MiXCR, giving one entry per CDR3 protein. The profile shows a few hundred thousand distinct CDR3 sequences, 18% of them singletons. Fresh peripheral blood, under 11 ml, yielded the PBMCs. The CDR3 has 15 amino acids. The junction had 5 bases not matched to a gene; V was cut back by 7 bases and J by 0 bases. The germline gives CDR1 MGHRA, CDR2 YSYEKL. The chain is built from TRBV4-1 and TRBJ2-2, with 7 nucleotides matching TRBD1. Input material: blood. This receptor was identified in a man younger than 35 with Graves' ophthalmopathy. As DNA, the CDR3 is TGCGCCAGCACCCGAGGGGGCGCGAACACCGGGGAGCTGTTTTTT. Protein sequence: CASTRGGANTGELFF.